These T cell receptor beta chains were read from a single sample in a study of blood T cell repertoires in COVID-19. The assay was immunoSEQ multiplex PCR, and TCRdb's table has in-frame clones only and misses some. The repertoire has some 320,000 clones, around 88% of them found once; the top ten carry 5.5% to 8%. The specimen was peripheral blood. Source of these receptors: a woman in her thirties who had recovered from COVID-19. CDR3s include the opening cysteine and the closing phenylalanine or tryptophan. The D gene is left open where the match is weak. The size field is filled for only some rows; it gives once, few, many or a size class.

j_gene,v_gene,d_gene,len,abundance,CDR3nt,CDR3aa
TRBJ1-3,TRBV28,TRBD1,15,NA,TGTGCCAGCCAAGGAGGACAGGGAGTTGGAAACACCATATATTTT,CASQGGQGVGNTIYF
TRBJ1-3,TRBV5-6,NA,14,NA,TGTGCCAGCAGCTTTCTCAGGACTGGAAACACCATATATTTT,CASSFLRTGNTIYF
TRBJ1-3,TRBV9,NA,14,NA,TGTGCCAGCAGCCCCGGAGTGGGGGAGGACACCATATATTTT,CASSPGVGEDTIYF
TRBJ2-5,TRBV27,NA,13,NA,TGTGCCAGCAGTTTAGTAGGGGAAGAGACCCAGTACTTC,CASSLVGEETQYF
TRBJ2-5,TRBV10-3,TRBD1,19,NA,TGTGCCATCAGTGAGTCAATGGATCGGACAGGGGCAGTTCAAGAGACCCAGTACTTC,CAISESMDRTGAVQETQYF
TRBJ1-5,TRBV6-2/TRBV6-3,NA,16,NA,TGTGCCAGCAGTTCAGGCCCGGGGTATAGCAATCAGCCCCAGCATTTT,CASSSGPGYSNQPQHF
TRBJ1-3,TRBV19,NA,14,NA,TGTGCCAGTAGCTCCGGGAGGTCCGGAAACACCATATATTTT,CASSSGRSGNTIYF
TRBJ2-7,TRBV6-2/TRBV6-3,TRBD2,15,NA,TGTGCCAGCAGCCTAAGCGGGGCCCTCTCCTACGAGCAGTACTTC,CASSLSGALSYEQYF
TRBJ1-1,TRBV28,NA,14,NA,TGTGCCAGCAACGCAGACACCTTCAACACTGAAGCTTTCTTT,CASNADTFNTEAFF
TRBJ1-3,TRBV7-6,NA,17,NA,TGTGCCAGCAGCTTAGAAGGTGCGGGAGTCACTGGAAACACCATATATTTT,CASSLEGAGVTGNTIYF
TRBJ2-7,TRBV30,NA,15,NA,TGTGCCTGGACAAGGGACACGCTGGTCTCCTACGAGCAGTACTTC,CAWTRDTLVSYEQYF
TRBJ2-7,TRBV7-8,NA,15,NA,TGTGCCAGCAGCTTAGCGTTTAGCCCCCGTTACGAGCAGTACTTC,CASSLAFSPRYEQYF
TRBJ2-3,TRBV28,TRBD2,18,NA,TGTGCCAGCAGTTTTGGACTAGCGGGGGGCTCTAGCACAGATACGCAGTATTTT,CASSFGLAGGSSTDTQYF
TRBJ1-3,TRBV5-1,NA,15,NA,TGCGCCAGCAGCTTTGACAGGCAGTCTGGAAACACCATATATTTT,CASSFDRQSGNTIYF
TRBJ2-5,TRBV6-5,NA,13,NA,TGTGCCAGCAGCAAGGACTGGCAAGAGACCCAGTACTTC,CASSKDWQETQYF
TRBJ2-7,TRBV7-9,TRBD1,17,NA,TGTGCCAGCAGCTTAGATCCGGGACAGGGGGCGGACTACGAGCAGTACTTC,CASSLDPGQGADYEQYF
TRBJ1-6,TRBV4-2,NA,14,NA,TGTGCCAGCAGCCACCAGGGGCTGGGTTCACCCCTCCACTTT,CASSHQGLGSPLHF
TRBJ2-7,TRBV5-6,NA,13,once,TGTGCCAGCAGTAGACGGGGACTTTACGAGCAGTACTTC,CASSRRGLYEQYF
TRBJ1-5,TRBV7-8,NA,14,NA,TGTGCCAGCAGCTTAACGCAGGGGCATCAGCCCCAGCATTTT,CASSLTQGHQPQHF
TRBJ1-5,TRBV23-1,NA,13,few,TGCGCCAGCAGGCCGGGGAGCAATCAGCCCCAGCATTTT,CASRPGSNQPQHF
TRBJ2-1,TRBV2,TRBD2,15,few,TGTGCCAGCAGCACGGAGACTAGCGACGTAAATGAGCAGTTCTTC,CASSTETSDVNEQFF
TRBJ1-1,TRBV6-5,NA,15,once,TGTGCCAGCAGAACGGCGACTGTTATGAACACTGAAGCTTTCTTT,CASRTATVMNTEAFF
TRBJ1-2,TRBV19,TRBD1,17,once,TGTGCCAGTAGTCCCGCGAGACAGGGGGCGAGTTACTATGGCTACACCTTC,CASSPARQGASYYGYTF
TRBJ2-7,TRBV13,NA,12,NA,TGTGCCAGCAGCTCACAGGGCTACGAGCAGTACTTC,CASSSQGYEQYF
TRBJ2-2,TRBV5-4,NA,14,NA,TGTGCCAGCAGCTTGTTGTCGGGGTCCGGGGAGCTGTTTTTT,CASSLLSGSGELFF
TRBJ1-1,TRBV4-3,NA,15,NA,TGCGCCAGCAGCCAAGAAGCGGCCGGGTCCACTGAAGCTTTCTTT,CASSQEAAGSTEAFF
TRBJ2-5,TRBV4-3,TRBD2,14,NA,TGCGCCAGCAGCCAAGGAGCGGGGGAAGAGACCCAGTACTTC,CASSQGAGEETQYF
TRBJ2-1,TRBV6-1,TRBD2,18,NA,TGTGCCAGCAGTGGACTAGCGGGGGGGCGAAGCTCCTACAATGAGCAGTTCTTC,CASSGLAGGRSSYNEQFF